This T cell receptor beta chain was recorded in a study of blood T cell repertoires in COVID-19. Study-wide background: Sites across the United States, Italy and Spain contributed samples from acute and convalescent COVID-19.

Germline assignment: CDR1 MDHEN and CDR2 SYDVKM. This CDR3 has 17 amino acids. V was clipped by 4 bases and J by 4 bases, with 23 bases between them. The table came from immunoSEQ multiplex PCR; TCRdb's copy has only in-frame clones and leaves some out. The sample holds about 140,000 clones; around four fifths are singletons and the top ten take about 4.2%. This clone was seen more than once but under ten times. Sequenced material: peripheral blood. The TCR originated in a woman over 75 with acute or convalescent COVID-19. The V gene is TRBV28, the J gene TRBJ2-7; D might be TRBD2 (6 bases). This chain's CDR3 is CASSSPVTRLGFYEQYF. The CDR3, as DNA: TGTGCCAGCAGTTCGCCCGTGACTAGATTGGGTTTTTACGAGCAGTACTTC. The full variable domain, rest sourced from reference TRBV28 and TRBJ2-7, is DVKVTQSSRYLVKRTGEKVFLECVQDMDHENMFWYRQDPGLGLRLIYFSYDVKMKEKGDIPEGYSVSREKKERFSLILESASTNQTSMYLCASSSPVTRLGFYEQYFGPGTRLTVT.